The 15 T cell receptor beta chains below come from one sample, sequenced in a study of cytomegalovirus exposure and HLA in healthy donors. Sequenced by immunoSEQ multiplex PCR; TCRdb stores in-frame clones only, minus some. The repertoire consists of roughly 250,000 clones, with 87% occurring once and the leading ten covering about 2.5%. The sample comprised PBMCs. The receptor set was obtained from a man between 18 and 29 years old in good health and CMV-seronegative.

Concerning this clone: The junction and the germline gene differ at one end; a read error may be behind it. In nucleotides, the CDR3 is TGTGCCGGGAGGACTAGCGATTACAATGAGCAGTTCTTC. Its translation: CAGRTSDYNEQFF. This chain links TRBV30 with TRBJ2-1; 9 nucleotides match TRBD2. The CDR3 sequence is 13 residues long. Germline loops: CDR1 GTSNPN, CDR2 SVGIG (reference sequence).

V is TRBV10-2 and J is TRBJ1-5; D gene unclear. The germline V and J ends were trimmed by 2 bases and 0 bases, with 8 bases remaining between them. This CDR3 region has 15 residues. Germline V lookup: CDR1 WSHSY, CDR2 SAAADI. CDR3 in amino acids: CASSERHLSNQPQHF. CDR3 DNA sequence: TGCGCCAGCAGTGAGCGACACCTTAGCAATCAGCCCCAGCATTTT.

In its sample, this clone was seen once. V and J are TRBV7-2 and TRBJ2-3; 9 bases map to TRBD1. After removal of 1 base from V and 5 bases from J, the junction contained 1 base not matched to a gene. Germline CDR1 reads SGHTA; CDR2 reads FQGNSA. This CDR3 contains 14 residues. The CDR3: CASSLDRGQDTQYF. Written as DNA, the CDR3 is TGTGCCAGCAGCTTAGACAGGGGGCAAGATACGCAGTATTTT.

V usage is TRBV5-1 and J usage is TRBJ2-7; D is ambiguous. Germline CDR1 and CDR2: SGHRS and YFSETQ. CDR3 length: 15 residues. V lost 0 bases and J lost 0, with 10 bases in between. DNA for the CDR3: TGCGCCAGCAGCTTGGTGGGCACGCCCTCCTACGAGCAGTACTTC. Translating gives CASSLVGTPSYEQYF.

CDR3 loop: CASSFRGVRVTEAFF. The CDR3 nucleotides read TGTGCCAGCAGCTTCAGGGGGGTGAGAGTCACTGAAGCTTTCTTT. The rearrangement joins TRBV5-6 to TRBJ1-1, with 7 bases that match TRBD1. Trimming cost V 2 bases and J 4 bases; bases outside gene matches: 8. Germline V lookup: CDR1 SGHDT, CDR2 YYEEEE. This CDR3 contains 15 residues.

This chain's CDR3 is CASGLLDPYNEQFF. The DNA of the CDR3 is TGTGCCAGCGGACTCCTCGACCCATACAATGAGCAGTTCTTC. This chain links TRBV28 with TRBJ2-1, with D perhaps matching TRBD2 (5 bases). This CDR3 has 14 amino acids. CDR1 and CDR2 (germline): MDHEN, SYDVKM. V gave up 8 bases and J gave up 4 bases, with 15 bases separating them.

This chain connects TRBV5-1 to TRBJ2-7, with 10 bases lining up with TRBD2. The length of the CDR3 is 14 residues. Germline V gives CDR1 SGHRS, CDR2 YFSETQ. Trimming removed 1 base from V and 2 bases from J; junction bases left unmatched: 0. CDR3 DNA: TGCGCCAGCAGCTTGACTAGCGGGACCTACGAGCAGTACTTC. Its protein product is CASSLTSGTYEQYF.

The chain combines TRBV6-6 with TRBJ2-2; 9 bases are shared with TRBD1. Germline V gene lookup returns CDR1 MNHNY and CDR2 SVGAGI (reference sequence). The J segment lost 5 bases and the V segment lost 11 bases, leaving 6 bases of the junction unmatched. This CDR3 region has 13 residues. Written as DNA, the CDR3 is TGTGCCGGGGGACAGGGTAATACCGGGGAGCTGTTTTTT. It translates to CAGGQGNTGELFF.

CDR3 nucleotides: TGTGCCAGTAGTGCCACGCAGGGGGCCTACGAGCAGTACTTC. Protein sequence: CASSATQGAYEQYF. The chain links TRBV19 to TRBJ2-7; 7 bases align to TRBD1. V lost 5 bases, J lost 2 bases, and 6 bases stayed unmatched. There are 14 residues in the CDR3. The germline gives CDR1 LNHDA, CDR2 SQIVND (reference sequence).

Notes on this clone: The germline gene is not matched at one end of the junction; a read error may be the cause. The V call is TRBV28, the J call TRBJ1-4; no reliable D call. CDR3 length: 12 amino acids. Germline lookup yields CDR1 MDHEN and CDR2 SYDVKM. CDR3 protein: CASSLNSIFLVF. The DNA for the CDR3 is TGTGCCAGCAGTCTGAACAGTATCTTCTTGGTTTTT. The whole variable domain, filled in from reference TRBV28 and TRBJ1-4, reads DVKVTQSSRYLVKRTGEKVFLECVQDMDHENMFWYRQDPGLGLRLIYFSYDVKMKEKGDIPEGYSVSREKKERFSLILESASTNQTSMYLCASSLNSIFLVFGSGTQLSVL.

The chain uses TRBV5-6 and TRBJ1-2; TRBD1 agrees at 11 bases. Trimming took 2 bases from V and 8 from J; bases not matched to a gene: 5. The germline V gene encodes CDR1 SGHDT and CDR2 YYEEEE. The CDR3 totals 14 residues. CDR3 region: CASSFGQGAKGYTF. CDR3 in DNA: TGTGCCAGCAGCTTCGGACAGGGGGCGAAAGGCTACACCTTC.

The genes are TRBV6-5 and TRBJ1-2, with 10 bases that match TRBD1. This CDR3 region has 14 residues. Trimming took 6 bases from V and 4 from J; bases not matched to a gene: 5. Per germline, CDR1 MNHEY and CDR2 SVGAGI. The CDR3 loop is CASRIGQGVYGYTF. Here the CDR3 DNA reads TGTGCCAGCAGAATCGGACAGGGGGTCTATGGCTACACCTTC.

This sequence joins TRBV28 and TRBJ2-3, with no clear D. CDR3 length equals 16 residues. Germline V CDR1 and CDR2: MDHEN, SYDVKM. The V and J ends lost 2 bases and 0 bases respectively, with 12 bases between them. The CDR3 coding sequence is TGTGCCAGCAGTTTACGAGATACCTCTAGCACAGATACGCAGTATTTT. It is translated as CASSLRDTSSTDTQYF.

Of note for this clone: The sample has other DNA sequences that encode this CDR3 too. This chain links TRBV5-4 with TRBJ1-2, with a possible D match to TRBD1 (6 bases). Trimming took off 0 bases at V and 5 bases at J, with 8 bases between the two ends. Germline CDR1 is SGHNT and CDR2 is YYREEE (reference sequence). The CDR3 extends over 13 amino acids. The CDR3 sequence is CASSLGTDYGYTF. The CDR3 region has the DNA TGTGCCAGCAGCTTGGGGACAGATTATGGCTACACCTTC.

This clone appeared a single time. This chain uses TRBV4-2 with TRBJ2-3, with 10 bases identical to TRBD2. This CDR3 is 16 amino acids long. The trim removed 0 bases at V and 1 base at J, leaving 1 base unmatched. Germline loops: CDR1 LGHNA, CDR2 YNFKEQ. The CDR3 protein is CASSQDGTSGTDTQYF. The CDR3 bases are TGTGCCAGCAGCCAAGATGGGACTAGCGGCACAGATACGCAGTATTTT.